This entry is about one T cell receptor (beta chain). Its antigen is unknown. The data derive from a study of PD-1 blockade in classical Hodgkin lymphoma. Regarding the study as a whole: Healthy donors reportedly exceeded newly diagnosed patients in baseline TCR diversity. Underlying causes for the observed repertoire differences were not defined, possibly disease activity or prior therapy.

As to time point: newly diagnosed, previously untreated cHL patient sample. PBMCs representing newly diagnosed, untreated classical Hodgkin lymphoma functioned as the comparison. The CDR3 loop spans 13 amino acids. Per the germline V gene, CDR1 is SNHLY and CDR2 is FYNNEI. Trimming removed 7 bases at V and 4 bases at J, with 8 bases between. Sequencing used immunoSEQ multiplex PCR; TCRdb keeps in-frame clones, though not all of them. Of 45,000 to 60,000 clones in the sample, roughly 91% are singletons; the top ten hold 4.9%. The genes are TRBV2 and TRBJ2-6; D is ambiguous. This receptor was taken from a human donor with classical Hodgkin lymphoma. What was sequenced was peripheral blood mononuclear cells (PBMCs). As DNA, the CDR3 is TGTGCCAGCATCAGGCGCGGGGCCAACGTCCTGACTTTC. Residues: CASIRRGANVLTF.